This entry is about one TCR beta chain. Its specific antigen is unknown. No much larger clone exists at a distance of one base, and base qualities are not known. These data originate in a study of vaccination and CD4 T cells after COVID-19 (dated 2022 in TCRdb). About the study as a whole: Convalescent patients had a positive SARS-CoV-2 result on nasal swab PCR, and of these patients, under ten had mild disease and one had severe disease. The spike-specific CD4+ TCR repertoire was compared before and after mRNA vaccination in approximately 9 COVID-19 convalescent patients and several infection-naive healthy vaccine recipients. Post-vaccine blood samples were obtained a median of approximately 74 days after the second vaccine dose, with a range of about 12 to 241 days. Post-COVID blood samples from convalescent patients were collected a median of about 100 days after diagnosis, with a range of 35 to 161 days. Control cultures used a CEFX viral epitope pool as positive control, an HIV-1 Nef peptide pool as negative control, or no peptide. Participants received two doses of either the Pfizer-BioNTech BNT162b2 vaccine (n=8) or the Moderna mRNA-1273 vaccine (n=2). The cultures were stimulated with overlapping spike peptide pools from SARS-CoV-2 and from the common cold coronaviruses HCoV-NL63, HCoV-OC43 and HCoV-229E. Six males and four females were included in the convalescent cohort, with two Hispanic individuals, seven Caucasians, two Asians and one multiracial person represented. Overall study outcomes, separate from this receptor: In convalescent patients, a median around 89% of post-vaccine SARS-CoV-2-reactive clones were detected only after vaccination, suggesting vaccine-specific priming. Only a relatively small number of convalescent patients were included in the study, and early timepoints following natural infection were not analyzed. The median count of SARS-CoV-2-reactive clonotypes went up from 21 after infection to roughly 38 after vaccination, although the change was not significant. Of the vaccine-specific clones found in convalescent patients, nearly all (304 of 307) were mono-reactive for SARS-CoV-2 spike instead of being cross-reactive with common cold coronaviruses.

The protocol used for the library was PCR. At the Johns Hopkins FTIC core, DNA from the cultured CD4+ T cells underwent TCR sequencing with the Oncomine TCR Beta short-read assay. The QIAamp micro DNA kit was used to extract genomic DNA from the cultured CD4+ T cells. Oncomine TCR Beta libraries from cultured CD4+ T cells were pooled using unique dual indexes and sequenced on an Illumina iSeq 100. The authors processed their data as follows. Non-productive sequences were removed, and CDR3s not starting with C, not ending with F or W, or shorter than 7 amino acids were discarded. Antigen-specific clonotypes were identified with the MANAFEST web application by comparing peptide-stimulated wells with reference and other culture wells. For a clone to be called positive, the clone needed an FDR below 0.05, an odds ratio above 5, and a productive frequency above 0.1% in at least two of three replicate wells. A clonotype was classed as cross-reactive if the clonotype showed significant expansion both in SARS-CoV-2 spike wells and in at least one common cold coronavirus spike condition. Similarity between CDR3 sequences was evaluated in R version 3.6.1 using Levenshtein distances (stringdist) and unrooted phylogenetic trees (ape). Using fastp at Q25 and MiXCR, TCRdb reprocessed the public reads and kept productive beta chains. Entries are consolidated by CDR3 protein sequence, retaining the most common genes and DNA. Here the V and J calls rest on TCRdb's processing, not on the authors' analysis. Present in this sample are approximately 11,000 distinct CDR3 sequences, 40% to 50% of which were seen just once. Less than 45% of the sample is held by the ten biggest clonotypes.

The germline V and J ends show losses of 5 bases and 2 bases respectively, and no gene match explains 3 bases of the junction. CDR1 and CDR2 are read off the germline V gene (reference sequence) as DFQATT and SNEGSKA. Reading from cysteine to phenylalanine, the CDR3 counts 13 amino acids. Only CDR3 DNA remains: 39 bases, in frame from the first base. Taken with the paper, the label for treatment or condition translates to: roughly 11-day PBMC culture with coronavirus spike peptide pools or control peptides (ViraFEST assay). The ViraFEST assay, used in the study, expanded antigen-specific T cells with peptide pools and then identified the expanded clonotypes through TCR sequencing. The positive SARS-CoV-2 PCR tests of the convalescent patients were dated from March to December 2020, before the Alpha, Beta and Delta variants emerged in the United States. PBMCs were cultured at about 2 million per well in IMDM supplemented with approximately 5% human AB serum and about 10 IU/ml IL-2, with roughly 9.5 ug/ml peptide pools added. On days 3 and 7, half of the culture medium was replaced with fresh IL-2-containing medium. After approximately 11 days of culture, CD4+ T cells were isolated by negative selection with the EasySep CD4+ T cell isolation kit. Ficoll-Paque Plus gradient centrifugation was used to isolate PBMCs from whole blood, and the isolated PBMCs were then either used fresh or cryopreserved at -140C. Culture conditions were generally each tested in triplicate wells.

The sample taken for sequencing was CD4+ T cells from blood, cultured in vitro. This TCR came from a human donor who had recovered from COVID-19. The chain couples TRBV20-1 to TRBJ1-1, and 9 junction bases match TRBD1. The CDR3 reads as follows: CSAGDRVNTEAFF. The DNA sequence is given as TGCAGTGCTGGGGACAGGGTCAACACTGAAGCTTTCTTT.